These 20 T cell receptor beta chains originate from one sample sequenced in a study of cytomegalovirus exposure and HLA in healthy donors. PCR employed 60 Vbeta and 13 Jbeta primers. Generated by immunoSEQ multiplex PCR, the TCRdb table keeps only in-frame clones and is missing some. The sample lists roughly 180,000 clones, approximately 77% occurring once. The sample consisted of PBMCs. These receptors were taken from a female donor in good health and CMV-seronegative.

As DNA, the CDR3 is TGTGCCAGCAGTTTGAGGGACGAGCAGTACTTC. It yields the protein CASSLRDEQYF. The V call is TRBV28, the J call TRBJ2-7; weak D call: TRBD2 (5 bases). This CDR3 comprises 11 residues. Germline V gene data show CDR1 as MDHEN and CDR2 as SYDVKM. V lost 3 bases and J lost 5, with 5 bases in between.

This clone has just one count. The chain carries TRBV7-3 and TRBJ2-3; D is possibly TRBD1 (5 bases). This CDR3 region has 15 residues. In germline, CDR1 is SGHTA, CDR2 FQGTGA. V was shortened by 3 bases and J by 3 bases, with 13 bases between the two germline ends. The CDR3 protein is CASSLWGPATDTQYF. The CDR3 DNA is TGTGCCAGCAGCTTGTGGGGCCCGGCGACAGATACGCAGTATTTT. Variable domain in full (rest from reference TRBV7-3 and TRBJ2-3): GAGVSQTPSNKVTEKGKYVELRCDPISGHTALYWYRQSLGQGPEFLIYFQGTGAADDSGLPNDRFFAVRPEGSVSTLKIQRTERGDSAVYLCASSLWGPATDTQYFGPGTRLTVL.

The rearrangement uses TRBV15 and TRBJ2-1; weak D call: TRBD1 (7 bases). The CDR3 is 17 residues long. The germline V and J ends were trimmed by 8 bases and 10 bases, with 30 bases remaining between them. The V gene's germline CDR1 is LNHNV and CDR2 YYDKDF (reference sequence). CDR3 loop: CATSKGAEGQLRKEQFF. Here the CDR3 DNA reads TGTGCCACCTCAAAGGGCGCGGAGGGACAGCTGAGGAAAGAGCAGTTCTTC.

The J gene is TRBJ1-6, the V gene TRBV9; TRBD1 might be the D (6 bases). The V end lost 2 bases, the J end lost 7 bases, and 16 bases lay between the germline ends. This CDR3 is 16 amino acids long. Germline loops: CDR1 SGDLS, CDR2 YYNGEE. CDR3 region: CASSVLAGAPNSPLHF. CDR3 nucleotides: TGTGCCAGCAGCGTCCTGGCGGGGGCGCCCAATTCACCCCTCCACTTT.

V usage is TRBV7-8 and J usage is TRBJ2-1; 7 bases match TRBD1. The CDR3 totals 13 residues. Trimming cost V 2 bases and J 8 bases; bases outside gene matches: 3. Germline V CDR1 and CDR2: SGHVS, FQNEAQ. The CDR3 reads CASSLRQGYEQFF. The CDR3 DNA is TGTGCCAGCAGCTTACGACAGGGCTATGAGCAGTTCTTC.

The sample holds a few counts of this clone. The V call is TRBV19, the J call TRBJ2-1; TRBD2 might be the D (5 bases). The length of the CDR3 is 12 residues. Looked up from germline, CDR1 is LNHDA and CDR2 is SQIVND (reference sequence). V lost 4 bases, J lost 15 bases, and 16 bases lay in between. The CDR3 nucleotides are TGTGCCAGTAGTACAACCCGGGGTAGGCGGTTCTTC. Translated, it gives CASSTTRGRRFF.

CDR3 nucleotide sequence: TGTGCCAGCTCACCGGCTGATACGCAGTATTTT. Protein: CASSPADTQYF. The V and J genes are TRBV18 and TRBJ2-3; D gene uncertain. V was cut by 3 bases and J by 6 bases, with 4 bases left in between. CDR3 length: 11 amino acids. Germline V gives CDR1 KGHSH, CDR2 LQKENI.

This clone has just one count. The V gene is TRBV11-2, the J gene TRBJ2-7, with D possibly matching TRBD2 (5 bases). The germline V gene has CDR1 SGHAT and CDR2 FQNNGV. The V gene lost 2 bases and the J gene lost 2 bases, with 13 bases spanning the gap. The CDR3 is 15 residues long. This CDR3 reads CASSLYGIGAYEQYF. The CDR3 DNA sequence: TGTGCCAGCAGCTTATACGGGATCGGGGCCTACGAGCAGTACTTC.

The chain has TRBV6-6 and TRBJ2-1; D gene unclear. This CDR3 region has 12 residues. The V gene lost 4 bases and the J gene lost 2 bases, with 3 bases spanning the gap. CDR1 is MNHNY and CDR2 is SVGAGI in the germline V gene (reference sequence). The CDR3: CASSSTYNEQFF. In nucleotides, the CDR3 is TGTGCCAGCAGTTCCACCTACAATGAGCAGTTCTTC.

The genes are TRBV9 and TRBJ2-2; 9 positions agree with TRBD2. The CDR3 is 15 residues long. The germline gives CDR1 SGDLS, CDR2 YYNGEE. V was clipped by 3 bases and J by 7 bases; unmatched bases: 7. The CDR3 DNA reads TGTGCCAGCAGCGCGCGGGGGGGGAGGAACGGGGAGCTGTTTTTT. Protein sequence: CASSARGGRNGELFF.

The chain recombines TRBV7-3 with TRBJ1-1, with D possibly TRBD1 on 6 matching bases. CDR3 length: 13 amino acids. Trimming stripped 5 bases from V and 6 bases from J, with 13 bases between. Per germline, CDR1 SGHTA and CDR2 FQGTGA. DNA of the CDR3: TGTGCCAGCAGCGGAACGACAGGTCCTGAAGCTTTCTTT. Residues: CASSGTTGPEAFF.

The gene calls are TRBV4-1 and TRBJ1-4, with D perhaps TRBD1 (6 bases). The CDR3 runs to 13 residues. V was trimmed by 2 bases and J by 7 bases, leaving 8 bases between them. Germline assignment: CDR1 MGHRA and CDR2 YSYEKL. The CDR3 loop is CASSQQGPEKLFF. The CDR3 DNA reads as TGCGCCAGCAGCCAACAGGGGCCTGAAAAACTGTTTTTT.

This clone occurred once. The chain has TRBV19 and TRBJ1-1, with TRBD1 as a possible D gene (6 bases). CDR1 and CDR2 from the germline V gene are LNHDA and SQIVND (reference sequence). The CDR3 is made up of 14 amino acids. The ends were cut back, 2 bases at V and 6 bases at J, with 13 bases in the middle. In DNA form, the CDR3 reads TGTGCCAGTAGTATATGGTGGAAGGGGGCTGAAGCTTTCTTT. Translating gives CASSIWWKGAEAFF.

The genes are TRBV27 and TRBJ2-5; D gene uncertain. The CDR3 loop spans 13 amino acids. Germline CDR1 and CDR2: MNHEY and SMNVEV (reference sequence). Trimming took off 6 bases at V and 5 bases at J, with 13 bases between the two ends. The CDR3 sequence is CASSPRSRETQYF. For the CDR3, the DNA is TGTGCCAGCAGCCCCCGAAGCCGGGAGACCCAGTACTTC.

The J gene is TRBJ2-5, the V gene TRBV5-1, with 7 bases that match TRBD1. The DNA end favors TRBJ2-7, so the J call may be wrong. This CDR3 has 15 residues. CDR1 is SGHRS and CDR2 is YFSETQ in the germline V gene. The CDR3 here is CASTQPEGDRDEQYF. The CDR3, as DNA: TGCGCCAGCACCCAACCAGAAGGAGACAGGGACGAGCAGTACTTC.

The J gene is TRBJ2-7, the V gene TRBV10-2, with 8 positions matching TRBD1. The CDR3 consists of 17 residues. The junction had 12 bases not matched to a gene; V was cut back by 2 bases and J by 3 bases. Germline V lookup: CDR1 WSHSY, CDR2 SAAADI. DNA for the CDR3: TGCGCCAGCAGTGAGCTCTCCGGGACAGGCCACCTCTACGAGCAGTACTTC. As protein: CASSELSGTGHLYEQYF.

In its sample, this clone was seen a few times. The V gene is TRBV6-1, the J gene TRBJ2-5; D is possibly TRBD1 (7 bases). Trimming left V 2 bases short and J 5 bases short, with 18 bases between. Germline assignment: CDR1 MNHNS and CDR2 SASEGT. The CDR3 loop spans 16 amino acids. This chain's CDR3 is CASSENDGGGGETQYF. CDR3 nucleotides: TGTGCCAGCAGTGAAAATGATGGAGGGGGCGGTGAGACCCAGTACTTC.

CDR3 coding DNA: TGTGCCAGTAGTTCCGGGGGTCCGGTCGGGGAGCTGTTTTTT. Its protein is CASSSGGPVGELFF. This chain uses TRBV19 with TRBJ2-2; the D gene is possibly TRBD2 (6 bases). The V and J ends lost 5 bases and 7 bases respectively, with 14 bases between them. The CDR3 runs 14 residues. Germline V gene sequence: CDR1 LNHDA, CDR2 SQIVND (reference sequence).

A word on this clone: Other nucleotide sequences in the sample specify the same CDR3. The chain is built from TRBV9 and TRBJ1-1; possible D gene TRBD1, 6 bases. Trimming removed 2 bases from V and 4 bases from J, with 9 bases in between. CDR1 is SGDLS and CDR2 is YYNGEE in the germline V gene. This CDR3 has 13 residues. The CDR3 reads CASSVGQGTEAFF. In DNA form, the CDR3 reads TGTGCCAGCAGCGTGGGACAAGGCACTGAAGCTTTCTTT.

The rearrangement joins TRBV6-1 to TRBJ2-2; 7 bases line up with TRBD1. With 6 bases clipped from V and 2 bases from J, the junction kept 3 bases outside the gene matches. The CDR3 loop spans 14 amino acids. The germline CDR1 and CDR2 sequences are MNHNS and SASEGT. CDR3 amino acids: CASRGTVNTGELFF. The CDR3 region has the DNA TGTGCCAGCAGAGGGACAGTCAACACCGGGGAGCTGTTTTTT.